These 11 T cell receptor beta chains were all obtained from the same sample, sequenced in a study of cytomegalovirus exposure and HLA in healthy donors. The study ran its PCR with 60 Vbeta and 13 Jbeta primers. TCRdb's table, derived via immunoSEQ multiplex PCR, lists solely in-frame clones and lacks some. The table records about 31,000 clones, approximately 90% of them present only once. The sequenced sample was PBMCs. All receptors derive from a boy between 10 and 17 years old in good health and CMV-seronegative.

This sequence joins TRBV28 and TRBJ2-3, with 9 bases identical to TRBD1. The CDR3 sequence is 20 residues long. The V gene end was trimmed by 7 bases and the J gene end by 3 bases; junction bases not matched to a gene: 23. CDR1 and CDR2 from the germline V gene are MDHEN and SYDVKM. CDR3 protein: CASNSPLPRDRVMRTDTQYF. The CDR3 DNA sequence: TGTGCCAGCAATTCGCCACTACCCCGGGACAGGGTTATGAGAACAGATACGCAGTATTTT.

The V call is TRBV6-5, the J call TRBJ1-6; 8 positions match TRBD1. The CDR3 is 15 residues long. V trimming: 4 bases; J trimming: 5 bases; junction bases outside the gene matches: 4. In germline, CDR1 is MNHEY, CDR2 SVGAGI. CDR3 in DNA: TGTGCCAGCAGTTTGACAGGGGCGGATAATTCACCCCTCCACTTT. Its translation: CASSLTGADNSPLHF.

The gene calls are TRBV9 and TRBJ2-5, with 10 bases fitting TRBD1. CDR1 and CDR2 from the germline V gene are SGDLS and YYNGEE. The CDR3 is 15 residues long. V lost 0 bases to trimming and J lost 5 bases; unmatched junction nucleotides: 4. The CDR3 protein is CASSVGGQGGETQYF. CDR3 in DNA: TGTGCCAGCAGCGTAGGAGGACAGGGGGGCGAGACCCAGTACTTC.

The gene calls are TRBV4-1 and TRBJ2-7; TRBD2 agrees at 11 bases. This CDR3 is built from 16 residues. The germline V gene has CDR1 MGHRA and CDR2 YSYEKL. The trim removed 3 bases at V and 1 base at J, leaving 5 bases unmatched. CDR3 nucleotide sequence: TGCGCCAGCAGCCAGCCCACTAGCGGGGGTTCCTACGAGCAGTACTTC. Protein sequence: CASSQPTSGGSYEQYF.

CDR3 region: CASSLGTSEKQFF. The CDR3 DNA reads as TGTGCCAGCAGTCTAGGGACTAGCGAAAAGCAGTTCTTC. The chain combines TRBV27 with TRBJ2-1; 10 bases map to TRBD2. J lost 11 bases, V lost 5 bases, and 6 bases had no gene match. The V gene's germline CDR1 is MNHEY and CDR2 SMNVEV (reference sequence). This CDR3 spans 13 amino acids.

This clone was seen a single time. This chain uses TRBV7-3 with TRBJ1-2; 7 nucleotides match TRBD1. CDR1 and CDR2 from the germline V gene are SGHTA and FQGTGA. The length of the CDR3 is 17 residues. The V gene end was trimmed by 0 bases and the J gene end by 8 bases; junction bases not matched to a gene: 15. This chain's CDR3 is CASSLTSLAGGMVGYTF. CDR3 nucleotide sequence: TGTGCCAGCAGCTTAACGTCGTTGGCAGGGGGTATGGTAGGCTACACCTTC.

This chain connects TRBV9 to TRBJ2-1; TRBD2 matches 7 bases. CDR1 and CDR2 from the germline V gene are SGDLS and YYNGEE. The CDR3 extends over 15 amino acids. The ends lost 3 bases at V and 6 bases at J; junction bases unmatched: 9. The CDR3 nucleotides are TGTGCCAGCAGCGACTATGGGGGGGTTCCCAATGAGCAGTTCTTC. It translates to CASSDYGGVPNEQFF.

This rearrangement joins TRBV5-4 to TRBJ1-6; 7 nucleotides match TRBD1. Germline V gene data show CDR1 as SGHNT and CDR2 as YYREEE (reference sequence). Germline trimming cut 0 bases from V and 10 bases from J; bases unmatched to any gene: 7. The length of the CDR3 is 15 residues. In DNA form, the CDR3 reads TGTGCCAGCAGCTTGGGGTCGACAGGGAACTCACCCCTCCACTTT. It yields the protein CASSLGSTGNSPLHF.

The chain has TRBV6-6 and TRBJ1-3; D may be TRBD1 (5 bases). The length of the CDR3 is 16 residues. Germline assignment: CDR1 MNHNY and CDR2 SVGAGI (reference sequence). The V and J ends lost 2 bases and 2 bases respectively, with 13 bases between them. The CDR3 is CASSYPTLGAGNTIYF. The DNA of the CDR3 is TGTGCCAGCAGTTACCCGACCTTAGGGGCTGGAAACACCATATATTTT.

This clone was seen only once. The gene calls are TRBV15 and TRBJ1-4; unclear D gene. Per the germline V gene, CDR1 is LNHNV and CDR2 is YYDKDF (reference sequence). V lost 8 bases and J 4 bases, leaving 14 bases between the germline ends. The CDR3 contains 14 residues. CDR3 region: CATSEGLINEKLFF. The CDR3 bases are TGTGCCACCTCTGAAGGACTGATTAATGAAAAACTGTTTTTT.

The V and J genes are TRBV19 and TRBJ1-1; D is ambiguous. This CDR3 has 13 residues. Germline-derived CDR1 and CDR2 are LNHDA and SQIVND (reference sequence). The V gene lost 6 bases and the J gene lost 3 bases, with 11 bases spanning the gap. CDR3 nucleotides: TGTGCCAGTAGCCTCCTGCGCGACACTGAAGCTTTCTTT. This encodes CASSLLRDTEAFF. Together with reference TRBV19 and TRBJ1-1, the CDR3 gives the full variable domain: DGGITQSPKYLFRKEGQNVTLSCEQNLNHDAMYWYRQDPGQGLRLIYYSQIVNDFQKGDIAEGYSVSREKKESFPLTVTSAQKNPTAFYLCASSLLRDTEAFFGQGTRLTVV.